This is a list of T cell receptor beta chains from one sample in a study of blood T cell repertoires in COVID-19. Measured with immunoSEQ multiplex PCR; TCRdb has only the in-frame clones, and not every one. The data contain approximately 90,000 clones, around 88% of them singletons. Sequenced: peripheral blood. The receptors were gathered from a man between 60 and 75 years old with acute or convalescent COVID-19. Each CDR3 is given with its conserved first and last residue. The D gene is left open where the match is weak. Not every row has a clone size; where given, it reads once, few, many or a size class.

>TRBV9|TRBD2|-|TRBJ2-3
TGTGCCAGCAGCGACCAGGAGGCGGGCCTAGCGGCAGTTACGCAGTATTTT
CASSDQEAGLAAVTQYF
>TRBV28|-|once|TRBJ1-1
TGTGCCAGCAGTTTATGGGAGGGGACGGACACTGAAGCTTTCTTT
CASSLWEGTDTEAFF
>TRBV9|TRBD1|-|TRBJ2-1
TGTGCCAGCAGCGAAGAGATGGGACAGGTGAACTCCTACAATGAGCAGTTCTTC
CASSEEMGQVNSYNEQFF
>TRBV18|-|-|TRBJ1-1
TGTGCCAGCTCACCAGGGGCGAACACTGAAGCTTTCTTT
CASSPGANTEAFF
>TRBV10-3|-|-|TRBJ1-2
TGTGCCATCAGTGAGTCGTTGGGACAAAGGGGCTACACCTTC
CAISESLGQRGYTF
>TRBV27|-|-|TRBJ2-1
TGTGCCAGCAGTCTTATAGCGGTAGACCCCTACAATGAGCAGTTCTTC
CASSLIAVDPYNEQFF
>TRBV5-6|-|-|TRBJ2-3
TGTGCCAGCAGCCCTCGACTAGTCCCAGATACGCAGTATTTT
CASSPRLVPDTQYF
>TRBV27|TRBD1|few|TRBJ1-4
TGTGCCAGCGGCCGACAGGGTGCAACTAATGAAAAACTGTTTTTT
CASGRQGATNEKLFF
>TRBV18|-|-|TRBJ2-7
TGTGCCAGCTCACCGGACATCTACGAGCAGTACTTC
CASSPDIYEQYF
>TRBV5-6|-|-|TRBJ1-6
TGTGCCAGCAGCTTGGCCTCTAATTCACCCCTCCACTTT
CASSLASNSPLHF
>TRBV5-4|TRBD1|-|TRBJ2-7
TGTGCCAGCAGCCCGACAGGGGGTGGCTACGAGCAGTACTTC
CASSPTGGGYEQYF
>TRBV5-5|TRBD1|-|TRBJ1-6
TGTGCCAGCAGCAGTACAACAGGGGGTAATTCACCCCTCCACTTT
CASSSTTGGNSPLHF
>TRBV30|-|-|TRBJ2-5
TGTGCCTGGACCCCTGTGGGGTCAGGGCAAGAGACCCAGTACTTC
CAWTPVGSGQETQYF
>TRBV6-1|TRBD1|-|TRBJ2-7
TGTGCCAGCAGTGAAGGCCAGGGGGCCCTTTACGAGCAGTACTTC
CASSEGQGALYEQYF
>TRBV5-1|-|-|TRBJ1-4
TGCGCCAGCAGCTTGCAGGCAGGGCAGAATGAAAAACTGTTTTTT
CASSLQAGQNEKLFF
>TRBV5-8|-|-|TRBJ1-2
TGTGCCAGCAGCTTTTGGGGGAGGGTGCGAGGCTACACCTTC
CASSFWGRVRGYTF
>TRBV9|TRBD1|-|TRBJ1-1
TGTGCCAGCAGCGCCTCGGGACAGGGGTCGTTCACTGAAGCTTTCTTT
CASSASGQGSFTEAFF
>TRBV6-5|TRBD1|-|TRBJ1-5
TGTGCCAGCAGCCCGACAGGGCACGATCAGCCCCAGCATTTT
CASSPTGHDQPQHF
>TRBV21-1|-|-|TRBJ2-1
TGTGCCAGCAGCCGTCGACGATACAAGGGGGATGAGCAGTTCTTC
CASSRRRYKGDEQFF
>TRBV18|-|-|TRBJ1-4
TGTGCCAGCTCACCGCGGGCGGGGGCAACTAATGAAAAACTGTTTTTT
CASSPRAGATNEKLFF
>TRBV2|-|-|TRBJ2-2
TGTGCCAGCATCATAGCCCCCGCCACCGGGGAGCTGTTTTTT
CASIIAPATGELFF
>TRBV7-3|TRBD2|-|TRBJ2-5
TGTGCCAGCAGCCTAAGCGGGAGTTCGGTAGAGACCCAGTACTTC
CASSLSGSSVETQYF
>TRBV10-1|TRBD1|-|TRBJ2-5
TGCGCCAGCAGTGACGTGGGACAGGGGCAGAAAGAGACCCAGTACTTC
CASSDVGQGQKETQYF
>TRBV18|-|-|TRBJ2-7
TGTGCCAGCTCACTCCTGGACACCACCTACGAGCAGTACTTC
CASSLLDTTYEQYF
>TRBV24-1|-|few|TRBJ2-2
TGTGCCACCAGTGATGGAGCGGCCGGGGAGCTGTTTTTT
CATSDGAAGELFF
>TRBV3-1/TRBV3-2|-|-|TRBJ2-7
TGTGCCAGCAGCCAAACTCGGGAGCAGTACTTC
CASSQTREQYF
>TRBV28|-|-|TRBJ1-3
TGTGCCAGCAGTTATCCAGGGGTTTCCTCTGGAAACACCATATATTTT
CASSYPGVSSGNTIYF
>TRBV19|TRBD1|-|TRBJ1-6
TGTGCCAGTAGTGTCCCGGGACAGTATAATTCACCCCTCCACTTT
CASSVPGQYNSPLHF
>TRBV3-1/TRBV3-2|-|-|TRBJ2-3
TGTGCCAGCAGCCAGAATGTAGGGGGATCAGATACGCAGTATTTT
CASSQNVGGSDTQYF
>TRBV2|-|-|TRBJ1-1
TGTGCCCGAGAGGGGGGGATGGGCACTGAAGCTTTCTTT
CAREGGMGTEAFF
>TRBV6-2/TRBV6-3|-|-|TRBJ1-5
TGTGCCAGCAGCCCAGCCTCCCCATCATCTCAGCCCCAGCATTTT
CASSPASPSSQPQHF
>TRBV10-2|-|-|TRBJ1-3
TGCGCCAGCAGTGAAACAGCCCTGGGTCGCTCTGGAAACACCATATATTTT
CASSETALGRSGNTIYF
>TRBV2|TRBD1|-|TRBJ2-7
TGTGCCAGCAGAGAGACAGGGGCGAACTACGAGCAGTACTTC
CASRETGANYEQYF
>TRBV3-1/TRBV3-2|-|once|TRBJ1-1
TGTGCCAGCAGCCTTGGCCTGAACACTGAAGCTTTCTTT
CASSLGLNTEAFF
>TRBV5-1|TRBD2|-|TRBJ2-3
TGCGCCAGCAGCCTGACTAGCGGGGGGGCTGGTACGCAGTATTTT
CASSLTSGGAGTQYF
>TRBV25-1|-|-|TRBJ1-5
TGTGCCAGCAGTGGGTCGACTAGGAGCAATCAGCCCCAGCATTTT
CASSGSTRSNQPQHF
>TRBV19|TRBD1|-|TRBJ1-3
TGTGCCAGTAGTACACCGGGACAGGGGGCTAATGGAAACACCATATATTTT
CASSTPGQGANGNTIYF
>TRBV4-1|-|-|TRBJ1-2
TGCGCCAGCAGCCCGACGGACTCTAACTATGGCTACACCTTC
CASSPTDSNYGYTF
>TRBV10-1|-|-|TRBJ2-3
TGCGCCAGCAGTGATCACAGGGAACTTCGGACCACAGATACGCAGTATTTT
CASSDHRELRTTDTQYF
>TRBV29-1|TRBD1|-|TRBJ1-2
TGCAGCGGTAGTGCCGGGACAGGGGGTTATGGCTACACCTTC
CSGSAGTGGYGYTF
>TRBV3-1/TRBV3-2|TRBD1|-|TRBJ2-7
TGTGCCAGCAGCCAGCCGGGACAGGGGTTGGGCGAGCAGTACTTC
CASSQPGQGLGEQYF
>TRBV30|TRBD1|-|TRBJ1-3
TGTGCCTGGAGTGTCCGACAGGGGGAGAACACCATATATTTT
CAWSVRQGENTIYF